The sequence of this TCR beta chain was determined in a study of blood T cells in healthy people across ages (dated by TCRdb to between 2014 and 2017). Concerning the study at large: In model experiments, template switching captured roughly one uniquely barcoded TCR beta cDNA molecule for every two T cells. Two additional independent replicas of 1 million unique cDNA reads from the same blood draw were analyzed for two donors (one aged 18 to 29 and one aged 80 or older). Donors were grouped into four age groups: young (average approximately 16 years), middle-aged (around 39), aged (about 60) and long-lived (approximately 81). To track age-related changes in TCR beta repertoire diversity, the study relied on deep sequencing normalized with unique cDNA molecular identifiers.

In the germline V gene, CDR1 corresponds to MNHEY and CDR2 to SVGEGT. The CDR3 contains 15 residues, cysteine and phenylalanine counted. This entry keeps only the CDR3 DNA: 45 bases, framed from base 1. Germline trimming: 0 bases from V, 4 bases from J; junction bases outside gene matches: 5. Broader findings and caveats from the paper: Compared with the aged group, the long-lived group had more naive CD4+ T cells, fewer expanded clones and increased TCR diversity, a pattern suggesting age selection. Observed TCR beta diversity per million T cells fell roughly linearly with age, and a significant reduction was already apparent by age roughly 40. Because profiling used bulk unsorted PBMCs, naive and antigen-experienced compartments could not be compared conclusively. Because the CMV infection status of the donors was unknown, age-related changes in expanded clonotypes may potentially have been confounded. Estimates of total diversity based on one million sequenced T cells were regarded as lower bounds and as underestimates. A strong correlation was found between observed TCR beta diversity and the percentage of naive T cells measured by flow cytometry.

This clonotype has a handful of counts. Its target antigen remains unknown. No much larger clone exists at a distance of one base, and base qualities are not known. Systemically healthy Caucasian individuals from Russia, around 38 in total and aged roughly 6 to 100 years, were included as donors. Around 10 milliliters of peripheral blood were collected from each donor into EDTA-treated Vacutainer tubes. Ficoll-Paque density-gradient centrifugation was used to isolate PBMCs, with at least 6 million per sample. Total RNA, at least 6 micrograms per sample, was extracted from PBMCs with Trizol reagent. The percentages of naive CD45RAhigh/CD27high T cells were determined by flow cytometry on a PBMC aliquot from every donor. Libraries were prepared through 5' RACE. TCRdb records Illumina HiSeq 2500 as the sequencer. The second PCR ran for roughly 7 to 12 cycles and used a J-beta primer mix along with a sample-barcoded 5' primer. Each TCR beta cDNA molecule received a unique molecular identifier from a template-switch 5' adaptor carrying 12 random nucleotides. At least 2.5 million CDR3-containing paired-end reads were obtained from each sample. First-strand cDNA was synthesized from all RNA with the Mint cDNA synthesis kit, primed by a TRBC-specific oligonucleotide. Following uracil-DNA glycosylase treatment, a first 18-cycle PCR with universal primers M1SS and BC2_uni_R was performed on all cDNA. Processing in the source paper ran as follows. For normalization, 1 million high-quality reads, each with a distinct molecular identifier, were randomly selected from each sample. Instead of being binned into consensus sequences, reads that shared molecular identifiers were thrown out. MiTCR, run with a Q25 quality threshold and the strictest error-elimination algorithm, handled CDR3 identification, clonotype clustering and error correction. A nonparametric unseen species model using Euler transformation provided a lower-bound estimate of total TCR beta diversity. TCRdb itself trimmed the public reads at Q25 with fastp, ran MiXCR and retained productive beta chains. Each CDR3 protein gets just one entry, which takes the most common genes and DNA from the rows behind it. What appears here as the V and J calls and clone size reflects TCRdb's work, not the paper's. The sample has approximately 580,000 distinct CDR3 sequences on record, around 24% of them singletons. The ten largest clones take up around 10% of the sample.

This same sample was also taken into another study, of T cells of mothers and their children. As that second paper reports: The donors were nine systemically healthy Caucasian individuals, made up of three mothers and their six children. cDNA synthesis used all of the extracted RNA, with roughly 1.5 ug of RNA in each 15 ul reaction. In the second PCR, the M1S primer added sample barcodes and 2-4 random nucleotides. Over 8 million TCR beta CDR3 reads were obtained for each mother, and millions of reads were obtained for each child. Thymic selection shapes the output of TCR recombination in a similar way in related and unrelated pairs, and inherited differences have a minor effect. Related mother-child pairs always showed normalized repertoire overlap that was slightly higher than in unrelated mother-child pairs, though the difference was never significant. With a sensitivity of approximately 100 clones per million clonotypes, no persistent microchimeric T cell clones were detected. Deep NGS was used in the study to compare the TCR beta repertoires of mothers and children and to look for features that separate related mother-child pairs from unrelated individuals. The mean age was roughly 36 +/- 4 years for the mothers and approximately 11 +/- 4 years for the children. After adapter ligation was performed with NEBNext reagents, the libraries were sequenced on an Illumina HiSeq 2000 with 100+100 nt paired-end reads. To prevent cross-contamination, the mother and child libraries were prepared one month apart and sequenced in separate runs. For each donor, between roughly 500,000 and 2,100,000 distinct TCR beta clonotypes were identified. Naive TCR beta clonotypes were estimated from low-frequency clonotypes matched to each donor's FACS-determined naive share, without sorting.

The sequence joins TRBV6-2 or TRBV6-3 to TRBJ1-2; TRBD1 agrees with 7 junctional bases. This TCR was recovered from a boy aged 5-17 years in good health. Sequencing was performed on blood. The DNA sequence is TGTGCCAGCAGTTACTCGAGACGGGACAGCTATGGCTACACCTTC. It codes for CASSYSRRDSYGYTF.